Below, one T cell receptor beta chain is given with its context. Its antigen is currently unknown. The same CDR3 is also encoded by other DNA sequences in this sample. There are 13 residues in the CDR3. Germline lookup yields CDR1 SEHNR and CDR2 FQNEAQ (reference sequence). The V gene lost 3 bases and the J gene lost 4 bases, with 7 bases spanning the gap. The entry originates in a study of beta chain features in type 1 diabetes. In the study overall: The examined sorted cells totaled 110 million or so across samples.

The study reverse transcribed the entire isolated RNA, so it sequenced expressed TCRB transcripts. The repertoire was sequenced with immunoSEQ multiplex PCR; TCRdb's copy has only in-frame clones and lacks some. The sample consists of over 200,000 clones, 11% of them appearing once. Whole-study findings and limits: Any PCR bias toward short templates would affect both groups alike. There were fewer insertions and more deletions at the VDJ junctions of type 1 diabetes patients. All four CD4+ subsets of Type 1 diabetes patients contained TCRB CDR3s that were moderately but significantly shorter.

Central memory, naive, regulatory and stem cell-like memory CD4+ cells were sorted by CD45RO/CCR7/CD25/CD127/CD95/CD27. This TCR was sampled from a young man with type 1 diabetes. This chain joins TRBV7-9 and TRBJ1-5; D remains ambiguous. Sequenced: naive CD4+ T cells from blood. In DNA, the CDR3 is TGTGCCAGCAGCTTCGGAGGGAATCAGCCCCAGCATTTT. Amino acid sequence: CASSFGGNQPQHF. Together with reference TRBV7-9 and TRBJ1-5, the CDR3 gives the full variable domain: DTGVSQNPRHKITKRGQNVTFRCDPISEHNRLYWYRQTLGQGPEFLTYFQNEAQLEKSRLLSDRFSAERPKGSFSTLEIQRTEQGDSAMYLCASSFGGNQPQHFGDGTRLSIL.